The text below deals with one T cell receptor (beta chain). Its antigen is not known. The sample is drawn from a study of T cell responses to AZD1222 COVID-19 vaccine. TCRdb keeps only in-frame clones here, not all; method: immunoSEQ multiplex PCR. The profile shows more than 95,000 clones, roughly 90% of them singletons. This CDR3 has 12 residues. Per the germline V gene, CDR1 is MDHEN and CDR2 is SYDVKM. V was clipped by 4 bases and J by 8 bases, with 9 bases between them. Broader study findings: Breadth and depth of Spike-specific TCRs rose after two AZD1222 doses.

Specimen: peripheral blood, collected on day 0 of AZD1222 vaccination. The chain carries TRBV28 and TRBJ2-1; possibly TRBD2 for D (6 bases). This clonotype was sampled from an adult in good health. The CDR3 protein is CASSSRGYEQFF. The CDR3, as DNA: TGTGCCAGCAGTTCCCGGGGGTATGAGCAGTTCTTC.